These 11 T cell receptor beta chains share one sample of origin, sequenced in a study of PD-L1 blockade in urothelial cancer. Sequenced by immunoSEQ multiplex PCR; TCRdb stores in-frame clones only, minus some. The data hold about 52,000 clones, with about 80% observed a single time. Sequenced here: PBMCs, sampled around atezolizumab (anti-PD-L1) treatment. Receptors were obtained from a man aged 65 to 79 with urothelial cancer.

The chain recombines TRBV5-1 with TRBJ2-7, with TRBD2 matching over 7 bases. The CDR3 contains 15 residues. V shed 0 bases and J 6 bases; nucleotides not matched to a gene: 9. From germline, CDR1 is SGHRS and CDR2 YFSETQ. In DNA, the CDR3 is TGCGCCAGCAGCTTGGCGGGTGGGAGGGCCATCGAGCAGTACTTC. This codes for CASSLAGGRAIEQYF.

The gene calls are TRBV30 and TRBJ2-7; a possible D gene is TRBD1 (5 bases). The CDR3 runs 12 residues. V was shortened by 5 bases and J by 4 bases, with 12 bases between the two germline ends. Germline V CDR1 and CDR2: GTSNPN, SVGIG (reference sequence). The chain's CDR3 is CAWGQGTYEQYF. The CDR3 DNA reads TGTGCCTGGGGGCAGGGTACTTACGAGCAGTACTTC.

The rearrangement links TRBV7-8 to TRBJ1-2; D is unresolved. The germline CDR1 and CDR2 sequences are SGHVS and FQNEAQ. The ends were cut back, 0 bases at V and 6 bases at J, with 8 bases in the middle. The CDR3 sequence is 13 residues long. The CDR3 DNA follows: TGTGCCAGCAGCTTAGCGCACGGGGATGGCTACACCTTC. Translated, it gives CASSLAHGDGYTF.

This sequence joins TRBV10-3 and TRBJ2-2; 8 positions agree with TRBD2. Germline values: CDR1 ENHRY, CDR2 SYGVKD. V shed 4 bases, J shed 6 bases, and the junction held 10 bases outside the gene matches. The CDR3 is made up of 16 amino acids. The DNA of the CDR3 is TGTGCCATCAGTGGTGCTAGCGGGCTGGGCTCCGGGGAGCTGTTTTTT. Amino acids: CAISGASGLGSGELFF.

The V gene is TRBV6-1, the J gene TRBJ1-5, with a weak D call TRBD1 (6 bases). CDR3 size: 15 residues. The germline CDR1 and CDR2 sequences are MNHNS and SASEGT. V was shortened by 5 bases and J by 0 bases, with 11 bases between the two germline ends. CDR3 sequence (DNA): TGTGCCAGCAGTTCCGGGACATTTAGCAATCAGCCCCAGCATTTT. The encoded protein is CASSSGTFSNQPQHF.

The DNA for the CDR3 is TGTGCCAGCAGCGCCGTGCGGAACAGGGAGTATGGCTACACCTTC. It is translated as CASSAVRNREYGYTF. This chain connects TRBV11-3 to TRBJ1-2, with D perhaps TRBD1 (6 bases). The CDR3 runs 15 residues. With 5 bases removed from V and 5 bases from J, the gap between germline ends came to 18 bases. The germline V gene encodes CDR1 SGHNT and CDR2 YENEEA.

The rearrangement links TRBV27 to TRBJ2-1; the match to TRBD2 covers 12 bases. CDR1 is MNHEY and CDR2 is SMNVEV in the germline V gene (reference sequence). V was clipped by 3 bases and J by 7 bases; unmatched bases: 10. CDR3 size: 17 residues. The CDR3 nucleotides read TGTGCCAGCAGTTTTTACAGAGGACTAGCGGGACAAAATGAGCAGTTCTTC. It codes for CASSFYRGLAGQNEQFF.

J is TRBJ1-1 and V is TRBV6-5; 7 positions match TRBD1. The germline CDR1 and CDR2 sequences are MNHEY and SVGAGI. This CDR3 is 14 amino acids long. V trimming: 5 bases; J trimming: 1 base; junction bases outside the gene matches: 4. CDR3 nucleotide sequence: TGTGCCAGCAGTGCGGACAGGACGAACACTGAAGCTTTCTTT. Amino acid sequence: CASSADRTNTEAFF.

The V gene is TRBV27, the J gene TRBJ2-5; 13 bases agree with TRBD2. This CDR3 is 18 amino acids long. Unmatched junction bases numbered 11, after V lost 5 bases and J lost 2 bases. Germline V gene sequence: CDR1 MNHEY, CDR2 SMNVEV (reference sequence). The CDR3 region has the DNA TGTGCCAGCAGTAGACTAGCGGGGGGACCCATACCTCAAGAGACCCAGTACTTC. This gives the protein CASSRLAGGPIPQETQYF.

The chain joins TRBV7-2 to TRBJ2-7; 9 bases fit TRBD1. This CDR3 has 15 residues. CDR1 is SGHTA and CDR2 is FQGNSA in the germline V gene. V lost 5 bases and J lost 2; bases outside the gene matches: 7. The CDR3 DNA reads as TGTGCCAGCAGCGTCGGGACAGGGTCACCCTACGAGCAGTACTTC. It codes for CASSVGTGSPYEQYF.

This clone was seen just once. This sequence joins TRBV10-3 and TRBJ2-7; TRBD1 aligns across 8 bases. Trimming removed 5 bases from V and 4 bases from J; junction bases left unmatched: 7. The germline V gene encodes CDR1 ENHRY and CDR2 SYGVKD. The CDR3 runs 14 residues. The CDR3 sequence is CAISYLDREYEQYF. Here the CDR3 DNA reads TGTGCCATCAGTTATTTGGACAGGGAATACGAGCAGTACTTC.